This is a list of T cell receptor beta chains from one sample in a study of blood T cell repertoires in COVID-19. TCRdb keeps only in-frame clones here, not all; method: immunoSEQ multiplex PCR. This repertoire shows 160,000 or so clones, approximately 86% found once; its top ten account for over 3.5%. The sequenced material came from peripheral blood. The receptors derive from an older woman who had recovered from COVID-19. CDR3s include the opening cysteine and the closing phenylalanine or tryptophan. Each record gives: CDR3 length, D gene, J gene, clone size, V gene, CDR3 DNA, CDR3 protein. The D gene is left open where the match is weak. Size is stated for part of the rows, as once, few or many counts, or as a class when the clone is expanded.

16	NA	TRBJ1-2	few	TRBV4-2	TGTGCCAGCAGCCAGGTCTGGGCTTCGTCTAACTATGGCTACACCTTC	CASSQVWASSNYGYTF
12	TRBD1	TRBJ2-5	NA	TRBV2	TGTGCCAGCAGGGGACAGGGGGAGACCCAGTACTTC	CASRGQGETQYF
16	NA	TRBJ1-1	NA	TRBV4-2	TGTGCCAGCAGCCGGGGCCTGGGAGGGAGGTACACTGAAGCTTTCTTT	CASSRGLGGRYTEAFF
14	NA	TRBJ1-2	NA	TRBV5-1	TGCGCCAGCAGCTTGGCAGGGACTAACTATGGCTACACCTTC	CASSLAGTNYGYTF
17	TRBD1	TRBJ1-2	NA	TRBV7-9	TGTGCCAGCGGGCTGGACAGGGGGCTAGAAATTCACTATGGCTACACCTTC	CASGLDRGLEIHYGYTF
15	NA	TRBJ1-5	NA	TRBV5-1	TGCGCCAGCAGCTTGGGACAGGTGCCGAGTGAGCCCCAGCATTTT	CASSLGQVPSEPQHF
15	TRBD1	TRBJ1-6	once	TRBV28	TGTGCCAGCAGTTTGGGACAGGGGAGAAATCCACCCCTCCACTTT	CASSLGQGRNPPLHF
17	TRBD1	TRBJ1-4	NA	TRBV27	TGTGCCAGCAGACGTTTTGGACAGGGGGCTACTAATGAAAAACTGTTTTTT	CASRRFGQGATNEKLFF
16	TRBD1	TRBJ2-3	NA	TRBV27	TGTGCCAGCAGTTTAACGAACAGGGGATCCACAGATACGCAGTATTTT	CASSLTNRGSTDTQYF
15	TRBD2	TRBJ2-7	once	TRBV7-6	TGTGCCAGCAGCTTAGGGGTAGCGGGGGGGGACGAGCAGTACTTC	CASSLGVAGGDEQYF
15	TRBD2	TRBJ2-1	NA	TRBV9	TGTGCCAGCAGCTTTCGGACTAGCGGAGACAATGAGCAGTTCTTC	CASSFRTSGDNEQFF
17	NA	TRBJ1-1	NA	TRBV7-3	TGTGCCAGCAGCTTAGACCCGTTCGGGGGGGTGAACACTGAAGCTTTCTTT	CASSLDPFGGVNTEAFF
13	NA	TRBJ2-7	NA	TRBV19	TGTGCCAGTAGCAATATAGCTTCCTACGAGCAGTACTTC	CASSNIASYEQYF
14	NA	TRBJ2-5	NA	TRBV7-9	TGTGCCAGCAGCTCACCGGGAGCTCAAGAGACCCAGTACTTC	CASSSPGAQETQYF
16	NA	TRBJ1-1	NA	TRBV4-2	TGTGCCAGCAGCCAAGAGGCCAACAGATTGAACACTGAAGCTTTCTTT	CASSQEANRLNTEAFF
14	TRBD1	TRBJ1-4	NA	TRBV9	TGTGCCAGCAGCTTAGGACAGGGACGGGGAAAACTGTTTTTT	CASSLGQGRGKLFF
17	TRBD2	TRBJ2-7	NA	TRBV4-3	TGCGCCAGCAGCCAAGCTCCGGGGACTACCAATACCTACGAGCAGTACTTC	CASSQAPGTTNTYEQYF
15	NA	TRBJ2-7	NA	TRBV6-5	TGTGCCAGCAGTTACAAGGGACTGGGCTTCTACGAGCAGTACTTC	CASSYKGLGFYEQYF
14	TRBD2	TRBJ2-3	NA	TRBV19	TGTGCCAGTAGTATAGGCGGGGGTACAGATACGCAGTATTTT	CASSIGGGTDTQYF
14	TRBD1	TRBJ1-2	NA	TRBV18	TGTGCCAGCTCAACCGGACAGGAGTTCATAGGCTACACCTTC	CASSTGQEFIGYTF
15	NA	TRBJ1-2	NA	TRBV19	TGTGCCAGTAGTCAAACTGTTTTGGCTAACTATGGCTACACCTTC	CASSQTVLANYGYTF
13	NA	TRBJ1-2	NA	TRBV28	TGTGCCAGCAGTTTGGAGGTCGGCTATGGCTACACCTTC	CASSLEVGYGYTF
14	NA	TRBJ1-4	NA	TRBV18	TGTGCCAGCTCGGCGGGACTTGTGAGTGAAAAACTGTTTTTT	CASSAGLVSEKLFF
12	NA	TRBJ1-5	NA	TRBV29-1	TGCAGCGTTGGGGAGGGCAATCAGCCCCAGCATTTT	CSVGEGNQPQHF
15	TRBD1	TRBJ1-6	NA	TRBV5-1	TGCGCCAGCAGCTTGGGAACAGGGGGGGATTCACCCCTCCACTTT	CASSLGTGGDSPLHF
12	NA	TRBJ1-2	NA	TRBV24-1	TGTGCCACCAGTGATCCGAACTATGGCTACACCTTC	CATSDPNYGYTF
15	NA	TRBJ1-3	NA	TRBV15	TGTGCCACCAGCAGAGAACCAGGAACTGGAAACACCATATATTTT	CATSREPGTGNTIYF
13	TRBD1	TRBJ2-7	NA	TRBV10-3	TGTGCCATCAGCCGGGACAGGGCATACGAGCAGTACTTC	CAISRDRAYEQYF
13	NA	TRBJ1-4	NA	TRBV29-1	TGCAGCGTTGACCCGGGCCAGGGTGAAAAACTGTTTTTT	CSVDPGQGEKLFF
16	TRBD2	TRBJ2-1	NA	TRBV5-1	TGCGCCAGCCGTCAACCTAGCGGGGGGGCCTTTAATGAGCAGTTCTTC	CASRQPSGGAFNEQFF
14	TRBD1	TRBJ1-5	NA	TRBV4-1	TGCGCCAGCAGCCCTGGACAGGGCGGCCAGCCCCAGCATTTT	CASSPGQGGQPQHF
14	TRBD2	TRBJ2-4	few	TRBV2	TGTGCCAGCAGTTCAGACTCGGTGGGGGGGTATCAGTACTTC	CASSSDSVGGYQYF
11	NA	TRBJ1-1	NA	TRBV12-3/TRBV12-4	TGTGCCAGCAGTCCTAACACTGAAGCTTTCTTT	CASSPNTEAFF
15	TRBD2	TRBJ2-5	NA	TRBV7-3	TGTGCCAGCAGCTTAAACCTAGCGGCACGGGAGACCCAGTACTTC	CASSLNLAARETQYF
15	NA	TRBJ2-2	NA	TRBV19	TGTGCCAGCGCAAGCACAGGGACGAACACCGGGGAGCTGTTTTTT	CASASTGTNTGELFF
15	NA	TRBJ2-7	NA	TRBV7-2	TGTGCCAGCAGCTTAGTCGCGTGGGATGCGGGAGAGCAGTACTTC	CASSLVAWDAGEQYF
14	TRBD1	TRBJ1-2	NA	TRBV18	TGTGCCAGCTCAGCCGGACAGGGGACTTATGGCTACACCTTC	CASSAGQGTYGYTF
11	NA	TRBJ2-7	NA	TRBV20-1	TGCAGTGCTACAAACTCCTACGAGCAGTACTTC	CSATNSYEQYF
16	TRBD1	TRBJ1-4	NA	TRBV5-6	TGTGCCAGCAGCCAAGATCCGGGACAGAGTAATGAAAAACTGTTTTTT	CASSQDPGQSNEKLFF
13	NA	TRBJ1-2	NA	TRBV28	TGTGCCAGCAGTGGGGGGATTCCCTATGGCTACACCTTC	CASSGGIPYGYTF
11	NA	TRBJ2-4	NA	TRBV2	TGTGCCAGCAAGGCGAGGGACATTCAGTACTTC	CASKARDIQYF